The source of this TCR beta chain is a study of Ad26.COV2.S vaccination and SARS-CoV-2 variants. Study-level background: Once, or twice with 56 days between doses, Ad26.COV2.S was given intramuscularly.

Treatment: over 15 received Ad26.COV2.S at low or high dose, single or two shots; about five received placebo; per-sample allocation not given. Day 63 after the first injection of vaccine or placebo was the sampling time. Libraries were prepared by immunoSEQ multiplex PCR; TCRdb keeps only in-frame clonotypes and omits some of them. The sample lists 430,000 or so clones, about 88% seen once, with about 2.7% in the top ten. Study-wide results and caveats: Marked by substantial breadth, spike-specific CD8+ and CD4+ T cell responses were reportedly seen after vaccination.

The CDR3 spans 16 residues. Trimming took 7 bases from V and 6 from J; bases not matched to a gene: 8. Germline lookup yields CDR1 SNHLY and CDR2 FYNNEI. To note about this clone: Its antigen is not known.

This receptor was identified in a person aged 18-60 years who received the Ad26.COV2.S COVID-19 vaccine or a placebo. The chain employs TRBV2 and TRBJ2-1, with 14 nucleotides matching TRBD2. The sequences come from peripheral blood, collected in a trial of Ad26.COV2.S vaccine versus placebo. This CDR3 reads CASILGLAGGRNEQFF. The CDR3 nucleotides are TGTGCCAGCATCCTCGGACTAGCGGGAGGTCGCAATGAGCAGTTCTTC.